Below, 4 T cell receptor beta chains from the same sample are listed, as sequenced in a study of blood T cell repertoires in COVID-19. Libraries were prepared by immunoSEQ multiplex PCR; TCRdb keeps only in-frame clonotypes and omits some of them. This sample has around 220,000 clones, with around 91% found just once. Input material: PBMCs or T cells enriched from blood (not recorded which). These receptors all stem from a man aged 25 to 40 who had been exposed to COVID-19.

The rearrangement links TRBV4-2 to TRBJ1-2, with D tentatively TRBD1 (6 bases). V lost 3 bases and J lost 5, with 16 bases in between. CDR1 LGHNA and CDR2 YNFKEQ come from the germline V gene. The CDR3 loop spans 15 amino acids. CDR3 amino acids: CASSQDRTAQYGYTF. The CDR3 DNA is TGTGCCAGCAGCCAGGATCGGACAGCCCAGTATGGCTACACCTTC.

In its sample, this clone was seen once. The chain joins TRBV6-1 to TRBJ2-1; 10 nucleotides match TRBD2. Germline lookup yields CDR1 MNHNS and CDR2 SASEGT. This CDR3 contains 16 residues. After removal of 0 bases from V and 7 bases from J, the junction contained 6 bases not matched to a gene. CDR3 sequence: CASSEALVAGGNEQFF. The CDR3 DNA reads as TGTGCCAGCAGTGAAGCGCTGGTAGCGGGGGGTAATGAGCAGTTCTTC.

The V call is TRBV3-1 (or the pseudogene TRBV3-2), the J call TRBJ2-4; D is possibly TRBD2 (6 bases). The V end lost 0 bases, the J end lost 0 bases, and 9 bases lay between the germline ends. CDR3 length: 16 amino acids. Germline V gene lookup returns CDR1 LGHDT and CDR2 YNNKEL (reference sequence). The CDR3 loop is CASSQDEGLAKNIQYF. As DNA, the CDR3 is TGTGCCAGCAGCCAAGACGAGGGACTAGCCAAAAACATTCAGTACTTC.

The rearrangement links TRBV5-1 to TRBJ2-5; 14 nucleotides agree with TRBD2. Trimming at V came to 4 bases and at J to 5 bases, leaving 10 bases not matched to a gene. CDR1 and CDR2 (germline): SGHRS, YFSETQ. The CDR3 contains 17 residues. The CDR3 coding sequence is TGCGCCAGCAGCCCGAGACTAGCGGGGGGGCCTGAGGAGACCCAGTACTTC. As protein: CASSPRLAGGPEETQYF.